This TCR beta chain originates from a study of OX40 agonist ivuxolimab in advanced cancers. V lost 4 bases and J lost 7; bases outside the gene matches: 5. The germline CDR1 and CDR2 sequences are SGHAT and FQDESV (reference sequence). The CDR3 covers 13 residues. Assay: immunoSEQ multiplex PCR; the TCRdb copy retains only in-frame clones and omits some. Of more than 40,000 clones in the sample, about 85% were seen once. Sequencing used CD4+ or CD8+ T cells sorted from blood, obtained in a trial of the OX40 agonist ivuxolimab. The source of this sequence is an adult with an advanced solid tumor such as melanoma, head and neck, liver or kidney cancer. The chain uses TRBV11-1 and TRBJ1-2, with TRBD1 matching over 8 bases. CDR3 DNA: TGTGCCAGCAGCTCATCAACAGGGGGTGGCTACACCTTC. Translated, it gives CASSSSTGGGYTF.